This T cell receptor beta chain was sequenced for a study of blood T cells in healthy people across ages (dated by TCRdb to the mid-2010s). Context from the whole study: In model experiments, template switching captured about one uniquely barcoded TCR beta cDNA molecule for every two T cells. To track age-related changes in TCR beta repertoire diversity, the study relied on deep sequencing normalized with unique cDNA molecular identifiers. Four age groups were formed from the donors: young (average 16 years), middle-aged (approximately 41), aged (roughly 58) and long-lived (around 82). To avoid experimental bias, donors of different ages were randomly spread across the sequencing lanes. Two additional independent replicas of 1 million unique cDNA reads from the same blood draw were analyzed for two donors (one aged 18 to 29 and one aged 80 or older).

In its sample, this clonotype was seen a few times. Its antigen remains unidentified. No much larger clonotype is one base removed from it; base qualities were not supplied. The approximately 40 donors, aged about 6 to 100 years, were systemically healthy Caucasian individuals from Russia. Approximately 9 milliliters of peripheral blood were collected from each donor into EDTA-treated Vacutainer tubes. PBMCs were isolated by Ficoll-Paque density-gradient centrifugation, with at least 6 million obtained per sample. Total RNA was extracted from PBMCs with Trizol reagent, with at least 5 micrograms obtained per sample. Naive CD45RAhigh/CD27high T cell percentages were measured by flow cytometry on a PBMC aliquot from every donor. The method was 5' RACE. TCRdb lists the instrument as Illumina HiSeq 2500. A second roughly 6 to 11 cycle PCR used a sample-barcoded 5' primer and a J-beta primer mix. Each TCR beta cDNA molecule received a unique molecular identifier from a template-switch 5' adaptor carrying 12 random nucleotides. Each sample yielded at least 3 million CDR3-containing paired-end reads. All of the RNA was converted into first-strand cDNA using the Mint cDNA synthesis kit, with a TRBC-specific oligonucleotide serving as the primer. Following uracil-DNA glycosylase treatment, a first 18-cycle PCR with universal primers M1SS and BC2_uni_R was performed on all cDNA. As for the authors' bioinformatics: For normalization, 1 million high-quality reads, each with a distinct molecular identifier, were randomly selected from each sample. Instead of being binned into consensus sequences, reads that shared molecular identifiers were thrown out. MiTCR, run with a Q25 quality threshold and the strictest error-elimination algorithm, handled CDR3 identification, clonotype clustering and error correction. A nonparametric unseen species model with Euler transformation was used to estimate lower-bound total TCR beta diversity. TCRdb took the public reads, trimmed them with fastp at Q25, ran MiXCR for clone calling and kept in-frame beta chains. Rows with one shared CDR3 protein collapse into an entry with the most common genes and DNA. The V and J calls shown here were made by TCRdb, not taken from the authors' results. Within this sample are under 1,000,000 distinct CDR3 sequences, with roughly 34% of them counted one time only. The ten most abundant clones make up roughly 13% of the sample.

Sequences DFQATT (CDR1) and SNEGSKA (CDR2) are obtained from the germline V gene (reference sequence). The trim is 8 bases for V and 8 bases for J, with a gap of 18 bases between the germline ends. From cysteine to phenylalanine, the CDR3 is 12 amino acids long. Only the CDR3 part of the read is kept: 36 bases, read in frame from the first base. Paper-wide results and their limitations: Observed TCR beta diversity correlated strongly with the percentage of naive T cells measured by flow cytometry. Bulk unsorted PBMC profiling prevented conclusive comparison of naive and antigen-experienced compartments. Estimates of total diversity based on one million sequenced T cells were considered lower bounds and underestimates. Observed TCR beta diversity per million T cells fell roughly linearly with age, and a significant reduction was already apparent by age roughly 40. Donor CMV infection status was unknown, potentially confounding age-related changes in expanded clonotypes. Compared with the aged group, the long-lived group had more naive CD4+ T cells, fewer expanded clones and increased TCR diversity, suggesting age selection.

This receptor was obtained from a man between 18 and 29 years old in good health. The chain links TRBV20-1 with TRBJ1-1; the D gene cannot be resolved reliably. Sequencing was carried out using blood. CDR3 loop: CSTRSRTFEAFF. The bases are TGCAGTACTCGATCGAGGACTTTCGAAGCTTTCTTT.